This T cell receptor (beta chain) was sequenced during a study of T cell changes during pregnancy in multiple sclerosis. TCRdb's copy holds only in-frame clones and misses some; the assay was immunoSEQ multiplex PCR. The sample shows 100,000 or so clones, about nine tenths of them seen only once. This clone was recorded once. The CDR3 contains 17 residues. V dropped 3 bases and J dropped 0 bases, with 14 bases sitting between them. The germline CDR1 and CDR2 sequences are LNHDA and SQIVND (reference sequence). This clonotype was obtained from a female donor in good health, enrolled as a control in a pregnancy study. V is TRBV19 and J is TRBJ2-2, with D maybe TRBD1 (6 bases). Sequencing was performed on peripheral blood, taken in the second trimester of pregnancy. Written as DNA, the CDR3 is TGTGCCAGTAGTATTAGGGCAAGACAGGCGAACACCGGGGAGCTGTTTTTT. Its translation: CASSIRARQANTGELFF.